Following are 11 T cell receptor beta chains from one sample sequenced in a study of long-term antiretroviral therapy in people with HIV. The assay used was immunoSEQ (version v3.0), run at survey level. Repertoires were generated with immunoSEQ multiplex PCR, while TCRdb's copy carries only in-frame clones and drops some. The sample consists of about 11,000 clones, about 89% of them appearing once. The sample was unsorted PBMCs, taken 0.2 years before starting antiretroviral therapy. These TCRs come from a middle-aged woman with HIV.

The chain uses TRBV19 and TRBJ1-3; D possibly corresponds to TRBD1 (5 bases). The CDR3 spans 13 residues. V lost 7 bases and J lost 2, with 9 bases in between. Germline V gene sequence: CDR1 LNHDA, CDR2 SQIVND (reference sequence). CDR3 in amino acids: CASKSGPGNTIYF. The CDR3 DNA follows: TGTGCCAGTAAATCGGGGCCTGGAAACACCATATATTTT.

V and J are TRBV5-1 and TRBJ1-4; D remains unclear. The germline CDR1 and CDR2 sequences are SGHRS and YFSETQ. CDR3 length: 15 amino acids. V shed 5 bases and J shed 0 bases, with 11 bases lying between them. The CDR3 here is CASSLNLATNEKLFF. CDR3 bases: TGCGCCAGCAGTCTAAACCTTGCAACTAATGAAAAACTGTTTTTT. Together with reference TRBV5-1 and TRBJ1-4, the CDR3 gives the full variable domain: KAGVTQTPRYLIKTRGQQVTLSCSPISGHRSVSWYQQTPGQGLQFLFEYFSETQRNKGNFPGRFSGRQFSNSRSEMNVSTLELGDSALYLCASSLNLATNEKLFFGSGTQLSVL.

The chain couples TRBV7-9 to TRBJ1-4, with TRBD1 matching 9 bases. CDR3 length: 19 amino acids. The V segment lost 5 bases and the J segment 12 bases; nucleotides outside the gene matches: 25. Germline CDR1 reads SEHNR; CDR2 reads FQNEAQ (reference sequence). CDR3 sequence reads: CASSPLSGQGIGGLYELFF. CDR3 coding DNA: TGTGCCAGCAGCCCACTTTCGGGACAGGGAATAGGTGGACTTTATGAACTGTTTTTT.

The chain uses TRBV11-2 and TRBJ2-7, with unresolved D. This CDR3 contains 14 residues. Germline V gene data show CDR1 as SGHAT and CDR2 as FQNNGV. Trimming took off 0 bases at V and 1 base at J, with 7 bases between the two ends. The CDR3 loop reads CASSLEAQSYEQYF. CDR3 DNA: TGTGCCAGCAGCTTAGAGGCACAGTCCTACGAGCAGTACTTC.

This chain links TRBV18 with TRBJ1-4; 8 positions match TRBD1. Per germline, CDR1 KGHSH and CDR2 LQKENI. V trimming: 2 bases; J trimming: 7 bases; junction bases outside the gene matches: 15. The CDR3 covers 18 residues. CDR3 nucleotides: TGTGCCAGCTCACCATATCGGCCAGGGGGCGGTGGCAGTGAAAAACTGTTTTTT. Its protein is CASSPYRPGGGGSEKLFF.

This clone appeared a single time. The rearrangement joins TRBV4-3 to TRBJ1-1, with D unresolved. Germline CDR1 is LGHNA and CDR2 is YSLEER. The germline V and J ends were trimmed by 6 bases and 4 bases, with 15 bases remaining between them. This CDR3 is 14 amino acids long. CDR3 region: CASREGGEGTEAFF. CDR3 bases: TGCGCCAGCAGGGAGGGAGGCGAAGGCACTGAAGCTTTCTTT.

This clone was detected once. The gene calls are TRBV18 and TRBJ1-3; no definite D call. Germline loops: CDR1 KGHSH, CDR2 LQKENI. The CDR3 has 14 amino acids. V was cut by 1 base and J by 11 bases, with 15 bases left in between. The CDR3 here is CASSPQGPPDPIYF. As DNA, the CDR3 is TGTGCCAGCTCACCACAGGGCCCTCCCGACCCCATATATTTT.

This chain joins TRBV7-9 and TRBJ2-5, with 8 bases aligning to TRBD2. The CDR3 runs 14 residues. Germline CDR1 is SEHNR and CDR2 is FQNEAQ (reference sequence). Germline trimming cut 5 bases from V and 4 bases from J; bases unmatched to any gene: 6. The CDR3 region is CASSPGLASETQYF. DNA for the CDR3: TGTGCCAGCAGCCCCGGACTAGCCTCAGAGACCCAGTACTTC.

The genes are TRBV18 and TRBJ1-1, with D uncertain. The CDR3 is made up of 13 amino acids. Trimming pared 6 bases from V and 0 bases from J, leaving 8 bases between. Germline loops: CDR1 KGHSH, CDR2 LQKENI. DNA for the CDR3: TGTGCCAGCTCCACAGAAATGAACACTGAAGCTTTCTTT. Translating it yields CASSTEMNTEAFF.

The J gene is TRBJ1-1, the V gene TRBV6-5; D is ambiguous. CDR3 length: 12 amino acids. Germline values: CDR1 MNHEY, CDR2 SVGAGI. With 4 bases removed from V and 13 bases from J, the gap between germline ends came to 16 bases. The CDR3 nucleotides are TGTGCCAGCAGTTCCATGGCCTCGGTGGTTTTCTTT. Translation gives CASSSMASVVFF.

The chain carries TRBV28 and TRBJ1-1, with D possibly TRBD1 on 5 matching bases. The CDR3 length is 12 residues. Germline lookup yields CDR1 MDHEN and CDR2 SYDVKM. Trimming took 6 bases from V and 8 from J, leaving 13 bases between them. The CDR3 DNA reads TGTGCCAGCAGCCGCAGCCAGGGCGAAGCTTTCTTT. Its protein product is CASSRSQGEAFF.